This record looks at one TCR beta chain sequence and its context. TCRdb keeps only in-frame clones here, not all; method: immunoSEQ multiplex PCR. The repertoire has 60,000 to 70,000 clones, about 81% of them found once; the top ten carry 15% to 18%. The data stem from a study of blood T cell repertoires in COVID-19. V lost 6 bases to trimming and J lost 4 bases; unmatched junction nucleotides: 3. Germline CDR1 is MNHEY and CDR2 is SMNVEV (reference sequence). The CDR3 is 14 residues long. The sample was peripheral blood. The chain combines TRBV27 with TRBJ2-1, with TRBD2 identical over 10 bases. The sequence derives from an elderly man with acute or convalescent COVID-19. CDR3 amino acids: CASRGLAVYNEQFF. Here the CDR3 DNA reads TGTGCCAGCAGAGGACTAGCGGTATACAATGAGCAGTTCTTC.